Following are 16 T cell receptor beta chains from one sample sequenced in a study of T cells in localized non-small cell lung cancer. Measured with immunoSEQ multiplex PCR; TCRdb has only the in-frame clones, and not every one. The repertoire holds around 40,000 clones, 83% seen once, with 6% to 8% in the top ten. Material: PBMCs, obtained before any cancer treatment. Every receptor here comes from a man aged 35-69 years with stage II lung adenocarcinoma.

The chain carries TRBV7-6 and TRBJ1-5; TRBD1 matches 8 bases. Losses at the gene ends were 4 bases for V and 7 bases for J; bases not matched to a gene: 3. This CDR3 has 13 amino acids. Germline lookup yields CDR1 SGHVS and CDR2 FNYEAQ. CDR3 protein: CASSSGGGQPQHF. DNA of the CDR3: TGTGCCAGCAGCTCAGGGGGCGGACAGCCCCAGCATTTT. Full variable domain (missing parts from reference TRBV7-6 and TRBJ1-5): GAGVSQSPRYKVTKRGQDVALRCDPISGHVSLYWYRQALGQGPEFLTYFNYEAQQDKSGLPNDRFSAERPEGSISTLTIQRTEQRDSAMYRCASSSGGGQPQHFGDGTRLSIL.

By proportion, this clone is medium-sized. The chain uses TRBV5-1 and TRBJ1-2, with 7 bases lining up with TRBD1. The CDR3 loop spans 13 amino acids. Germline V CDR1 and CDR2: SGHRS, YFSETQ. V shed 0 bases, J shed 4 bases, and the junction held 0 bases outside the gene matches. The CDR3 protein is CASSLDRGYGYTF. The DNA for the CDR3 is TGCGCCAGCAGCTTGGACAGGGGCTATGGCTACACCTTC.

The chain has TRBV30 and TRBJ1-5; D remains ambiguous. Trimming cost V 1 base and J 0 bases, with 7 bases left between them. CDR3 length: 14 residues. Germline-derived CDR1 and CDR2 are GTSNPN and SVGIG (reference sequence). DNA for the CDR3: TGTGCCTGGAGTGAGAAGTATAGCAATCAGCCCCAGCATTTT. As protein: CAWSEKYSNQPQHF.

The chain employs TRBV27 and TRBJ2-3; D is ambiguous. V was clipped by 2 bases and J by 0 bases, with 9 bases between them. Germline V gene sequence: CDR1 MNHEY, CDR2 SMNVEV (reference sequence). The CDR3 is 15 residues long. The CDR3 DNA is TGTGCCAGCAGTTTAGAAGCTTCTAGCACAGATACGCAGTATTTT. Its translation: CASSLEASSTDTQYF.

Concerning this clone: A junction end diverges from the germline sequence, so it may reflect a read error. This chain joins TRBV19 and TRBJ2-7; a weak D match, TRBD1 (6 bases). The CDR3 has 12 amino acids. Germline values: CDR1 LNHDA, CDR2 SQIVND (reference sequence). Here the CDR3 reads CASSIGSGTPSF. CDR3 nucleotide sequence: TGTGCCAGTAGTATTGGGTCCGGGACACCCTCATTC.

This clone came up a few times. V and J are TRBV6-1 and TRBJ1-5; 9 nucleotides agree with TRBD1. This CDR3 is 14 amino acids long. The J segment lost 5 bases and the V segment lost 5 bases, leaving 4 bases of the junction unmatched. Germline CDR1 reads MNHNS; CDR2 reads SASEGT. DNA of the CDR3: TGTGCCAGCAGTACCGACAGGGGGTATCAGCCCCAGCATTTT. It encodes CASSTDRGYQPQHF.

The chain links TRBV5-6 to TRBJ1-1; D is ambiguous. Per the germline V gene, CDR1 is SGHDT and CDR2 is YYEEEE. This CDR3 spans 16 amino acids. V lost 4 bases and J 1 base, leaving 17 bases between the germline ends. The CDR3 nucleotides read TGTGCCAGCAGCCCCGAGACGGAACGAAAGAACACTGAAGCTTTCTTT. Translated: CASSPETERKNTEAFF.

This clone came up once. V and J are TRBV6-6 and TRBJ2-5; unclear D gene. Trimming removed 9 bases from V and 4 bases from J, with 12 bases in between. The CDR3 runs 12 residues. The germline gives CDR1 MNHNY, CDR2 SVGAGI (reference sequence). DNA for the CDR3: TGTGCCAGGGCTACTCCGGGAGAGACCCAGTACTTC. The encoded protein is CARATPGETQYF.

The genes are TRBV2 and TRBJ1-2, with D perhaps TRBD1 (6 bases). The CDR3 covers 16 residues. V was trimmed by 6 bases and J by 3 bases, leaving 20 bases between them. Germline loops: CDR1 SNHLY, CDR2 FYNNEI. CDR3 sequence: CASSPRGAGADYGYTF. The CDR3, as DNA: TGTGCCAGCAGCCCAAGGGGGGCAGGGGCGGACTATGGCTACACCTTC.

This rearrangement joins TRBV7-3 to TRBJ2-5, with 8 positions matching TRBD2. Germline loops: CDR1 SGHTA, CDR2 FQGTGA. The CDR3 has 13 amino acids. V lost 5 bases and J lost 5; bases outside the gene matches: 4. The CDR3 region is CASSGQRGETQYF. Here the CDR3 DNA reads TGTGCCAGCAGCGGACAGCGGGGGGAGACCCAGTACTTC.

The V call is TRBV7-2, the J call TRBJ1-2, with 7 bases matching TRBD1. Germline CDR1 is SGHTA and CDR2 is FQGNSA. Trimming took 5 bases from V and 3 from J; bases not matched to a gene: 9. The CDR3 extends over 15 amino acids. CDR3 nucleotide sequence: TGTGCCAGCAGCCCACACAGGGGCCAAGACTATGGCTACACCTTC. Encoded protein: CASSPHRGQDYGYTF.

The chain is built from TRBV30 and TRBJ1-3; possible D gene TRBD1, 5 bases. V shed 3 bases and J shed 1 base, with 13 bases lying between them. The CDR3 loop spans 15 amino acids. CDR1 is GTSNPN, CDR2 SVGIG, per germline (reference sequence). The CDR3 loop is CAWRSGQISGNTIYF. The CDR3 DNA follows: TGTGCCTGGAGATCGGGGCAAATATCTGGAAACACCATATATTTT.

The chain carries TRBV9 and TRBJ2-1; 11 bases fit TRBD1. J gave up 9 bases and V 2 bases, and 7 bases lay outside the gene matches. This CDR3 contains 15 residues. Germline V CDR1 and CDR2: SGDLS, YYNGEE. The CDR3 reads CASSVSGTGGSEQFF. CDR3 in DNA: TGTGCCAGCAGCGTCTCCGGGACAGGGGGGAGTGAGCAGTTCTTC.

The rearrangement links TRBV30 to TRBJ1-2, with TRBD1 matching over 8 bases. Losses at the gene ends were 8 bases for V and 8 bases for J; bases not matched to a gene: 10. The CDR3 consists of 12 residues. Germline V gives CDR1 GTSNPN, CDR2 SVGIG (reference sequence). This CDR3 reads CAGETGVRGYTF. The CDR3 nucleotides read TGTGCCGGCGAGACAGGGGTTAGAGGCTACACCTTC.

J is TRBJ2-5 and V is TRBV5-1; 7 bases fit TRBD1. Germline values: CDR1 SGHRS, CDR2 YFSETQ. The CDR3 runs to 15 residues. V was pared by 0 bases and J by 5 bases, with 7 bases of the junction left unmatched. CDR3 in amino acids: CASSLAEGARETQYF. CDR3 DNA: TGCGCCAGCAGCTTGGCTGAGGGGGCTAGGGAGACCCAGTACTTC.

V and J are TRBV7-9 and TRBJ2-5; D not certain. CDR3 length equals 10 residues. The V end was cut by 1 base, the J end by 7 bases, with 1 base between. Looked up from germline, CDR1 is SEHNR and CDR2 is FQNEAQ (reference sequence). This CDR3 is CASSLGTQYF. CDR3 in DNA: TGTGCCAGCAGCTTAGGGACCCAGTACTTC.